The clone carrying this T cell receptor beta chain has a count of ten or more. Its matching antigen is unknown. The iRepertoire nested amplicon-rescue multiplex PCR amplified TCR alpha and beta CDR3s from RNA. For one-step reverse transcription and amplification, 100-400 ng of tissue mRNA or PBMC total RNA was used. From the multiplex PCR reads, TCRdb called clonotypes with MiXCR, one entry per CDR3 protein. Counted here are some 120,000 distinct CDR3 sequences, approximately 25% occurring once; the ten biggest clones make up about 16%. The CDR3 is made up of 16 amino acids. Trimming took off 1 base at V and 8 bases at J, with 15 bases between the two ends. This sample was included in a study of glioma-infiltrating T cells. Findings of the study overall: Gliomas, especially low-grade, showed above-expected tissue-blood divergence; non-neoplastic patients showed below. Only very few CDR3 sequences appeared in both tissue and blood.

V and J are TRBV12-3 or TRBV12-4 and TRBJ1-6; D unclear. The sequencing sample was made of glioma tissue, nonneoplastic brain tissue, or PBMCs (not recorded which). The sequence came from a human donor with low-grade glioma or glioblastoma, undergoing nonglioma brain surgery, or in good health (not recorded which). This CDR3 reads CASSLGVDRSDSPLHF. The CDR3 DNA is TGTGCCAGCAGTTTAGGTGTTGACCGCTCTGATTCACCCCTCCACTTT.